This T cell receptor (beta chain) appears in the sequencing data of a study of response to subunit inactivated influenza vaccine (dated by TCRdb to the late 2010s). General notes on the study: To follow how T cells responded to a trivalent subunit inactivated influenza vaccine, the researchers relied on deep quantitative profiling of the T cell receptor repertoire.

Study-wide conclusions, independent of this receptor: According to the authors, only a limited number of new T cells may be recruited by each seasonal influenza vaccination.

The library came from RT-PCR. The sample was run on an Illumina HiSeq 2500. TCRdb reworked the public reads: Q25 trimming with fastp, MiXCR clone assembly, productive beta chains retained. Rows with one shared CDR3 protein collapse into an entry with the most common genes and DNA. The sample data list hundreds of thousands of distinct CDR3 sequences, and around 11% of these were observed just once. The ten largest account for more than 9.5% of the sample. Worth noting for this clonotype: Its antigen remains undetermined. Base-call qualities are not available, and no considerably larger clone is one nucleotide away.

Looking up the germline V gene (reference sequence) yields CDR1 MNHEY and CDR2 SMNVEV. V lost 5 bases and J lost 1 base, and the count of bases not matched to a germline gene is 9. The CDR3 covers 17 residues, taking in both the cysteine and the phenylalanine. CDR3 DNA is the only sequence kept; it has 51 bases, read in frame from the first base. These data are also associated with another study on T cells expressing NK-cell markers. As that second paper reports: The TCR beta cDNA libraries were made using 5'RACE template switching, a step that added both a universal primer site and unique molecular identifiers. TCR beta-chain repertoires were profiled in sorted CD3+CD56+NKG2C+, CD3+CD56+NKG2C- and CD3+CD56-NKG2C+ T-cell subsets from fewer than 10 donors. Seven of the eight sequenced donors were HCMV-seropositive and one was HCMV-seronegative. To restrict sorting to alphabetaTCR-expressing T cells, an anti-gammadeltaTCR antibody was added in several experiments. In a handful of donors, the dominant CD3+CD56+NKG2C+ clonotypes were among the top 10 CD8+ clonotypes and accounted for about 1.0-7.5% of CD8+ T cells. Those dominant clonotypes were again the most abundant among CD3+CD56-NKG2C+ cells in a handful of donors, at about 28.3-65%. Whether the expanded NKG2C-expressing T cell clones were specific for HCMV antigens was left unclear. The study sequenced eight donors, all healthy volunteers chosen at random: three men and five women. A commercial ELISA kit detecting HCMV-specific IgG in serum was used to determine HCMV serostatus. Peripheral blood mononuclear cells were isolated from blood by Ficoll density gradient centrifugation. For six donors, bulk peripheral blood T-cell repertoires were additionally sequenced from unsorted PBMC. Synthesis of cDNA was primed from the TCR beta constant segment and was followed by two consecutive PCR amplification steps. Illumina HiSeq 2000/2500, MiSeq or NextSeq was used to sequence libraries as 2 x 150 bp reads. MIGEC was used to demultiplex reads and group reads by UMI, and MiTCR was used to assemble and quantify clonotypes. To exclude erroneous sequences, any TCR cDNA sequence not supported by at least two reads was discarded. The tcR package was used for downstream repertoire analysis, and clonotypes were matched between fractions using CDR3 nucleotide sequence together with V segment. VDJmatch was used to annotate antigen specificity against VDJdb, with one amino acid substitution allowed in CDR3.

The source of this sequence is a man in his fifties who received an inactivated influenza vaccine. Donor details come from another sample of the same person, matched by shared clones. The chain is encoded by TRBV27 joined to TRBJ2-7; 12 bases in the junction line up with TRBD2. This sample comprised PBMCs from blood, obtained on the day of vaccination. The CDR3 protein is CASSPRTSGVRSYEQYF. The sequence in DNA is TGTGCCAGCAGTCCAAGGACTAGCGGGGTAAGGTCCTACGAGCAGTACTTC.